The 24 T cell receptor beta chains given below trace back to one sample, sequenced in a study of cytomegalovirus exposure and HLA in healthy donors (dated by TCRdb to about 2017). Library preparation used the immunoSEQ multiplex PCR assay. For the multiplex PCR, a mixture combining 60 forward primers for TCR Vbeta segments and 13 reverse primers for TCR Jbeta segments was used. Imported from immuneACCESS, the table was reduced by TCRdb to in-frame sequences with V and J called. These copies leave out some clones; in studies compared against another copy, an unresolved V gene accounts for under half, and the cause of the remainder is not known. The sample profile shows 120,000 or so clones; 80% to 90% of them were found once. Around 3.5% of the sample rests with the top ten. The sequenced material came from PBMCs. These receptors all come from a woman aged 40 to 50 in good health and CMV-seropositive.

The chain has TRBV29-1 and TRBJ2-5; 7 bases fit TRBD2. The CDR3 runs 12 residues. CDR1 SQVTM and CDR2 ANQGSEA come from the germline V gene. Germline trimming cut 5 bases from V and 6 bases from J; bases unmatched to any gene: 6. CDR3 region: CSVIPGGKTQYF. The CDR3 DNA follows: TGCAGCGTTATCCCGGGGGGAAAGACCCAGTACTTC. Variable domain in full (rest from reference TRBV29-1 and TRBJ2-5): SAVISQKPSRDICQRGTSLTIQCQVDSQVTMMFWYRQQPGQSLTLIATANQGSEATYESGFVIDKFPISRPNLTFSTLTVSNMSPEDSSIYLCSVIPGGKTQYFGPGTRLLVL.

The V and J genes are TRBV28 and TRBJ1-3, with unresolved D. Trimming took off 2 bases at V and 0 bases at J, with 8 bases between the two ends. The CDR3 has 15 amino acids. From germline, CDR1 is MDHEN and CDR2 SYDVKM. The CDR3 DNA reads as TGTGCCAGCAGTTTAGAGTGGTCCTCTGGAAACACCATATATTTT. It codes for CASSLEWSSGNTIYF.

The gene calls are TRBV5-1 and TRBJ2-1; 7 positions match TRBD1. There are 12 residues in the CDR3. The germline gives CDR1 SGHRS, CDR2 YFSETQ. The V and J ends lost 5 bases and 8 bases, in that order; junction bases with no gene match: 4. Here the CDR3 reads CASRGGIDEQFF. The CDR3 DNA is TGCGCCAGCAGAGGGGGCATCGATGAGCAGTTCTTC.

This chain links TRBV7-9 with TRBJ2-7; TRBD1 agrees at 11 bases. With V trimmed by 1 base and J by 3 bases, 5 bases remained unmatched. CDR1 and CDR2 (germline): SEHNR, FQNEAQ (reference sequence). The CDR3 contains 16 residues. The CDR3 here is CASSLVSGQGVYEQYF. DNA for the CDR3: TGTGCCAGCAGCTTAGTCTCGGGACAGGGGGTCTACGAGCAGTACTTC.

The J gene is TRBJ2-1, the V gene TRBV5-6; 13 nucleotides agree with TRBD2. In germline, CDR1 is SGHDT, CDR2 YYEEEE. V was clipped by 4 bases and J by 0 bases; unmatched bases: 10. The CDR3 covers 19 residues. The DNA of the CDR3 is TGTGCCAGCAGCAGCCCCGGGACTAGCGGGACCAGCTCCTACAATGAGCAGTTCTTC. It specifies CASSSPGTSGTSSYNEQFF.

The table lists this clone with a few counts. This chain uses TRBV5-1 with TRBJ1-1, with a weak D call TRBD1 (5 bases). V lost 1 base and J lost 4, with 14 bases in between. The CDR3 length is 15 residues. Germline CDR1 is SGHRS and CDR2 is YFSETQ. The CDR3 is CASSLQGGMVTEAFF. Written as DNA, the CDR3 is TGCGCCAGCAGCTTGCAGGGTGGTATGGTCACTGAAGCTTTCTTT. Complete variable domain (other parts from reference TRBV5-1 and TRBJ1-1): KAGVTQTPRYLIKTRGQQVTLSCSPISGHRSVSWYQQTPGQGLQFLFEYFSETQRNKGNFPGRFSGRQFSNSRSEMNVSTLELGDSALYLCASSLQGGMVTEAFFGQGTRLTVV.

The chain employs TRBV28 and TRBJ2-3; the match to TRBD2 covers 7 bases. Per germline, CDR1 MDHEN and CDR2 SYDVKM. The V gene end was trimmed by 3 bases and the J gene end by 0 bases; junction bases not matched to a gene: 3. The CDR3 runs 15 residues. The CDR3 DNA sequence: TGTGCCAGCAGTTTTGGGCGGGAGAGCACAGATACGCAGTATTTT. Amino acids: CASSFGRESTDTQYF.

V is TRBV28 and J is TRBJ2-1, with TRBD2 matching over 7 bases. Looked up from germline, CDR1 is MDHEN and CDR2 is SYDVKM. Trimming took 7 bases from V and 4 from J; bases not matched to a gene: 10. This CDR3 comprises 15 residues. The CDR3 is CASTTLAEPYNEQFF. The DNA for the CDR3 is TGTGCCAGCACTACCCTAGCGGAACCATACAATGAGCAGTTCTTC. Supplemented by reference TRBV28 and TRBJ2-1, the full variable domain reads DVKVTQSSRYLVKRTGEKVFLECVQDMDHENMFWYRQDPGLGLRLIYFSYDVKMKEKGDIPEGYSVSREKKERFSLILESASTNQTSMYLCASTTLAEPYNEQFFGPGTRLTVL.

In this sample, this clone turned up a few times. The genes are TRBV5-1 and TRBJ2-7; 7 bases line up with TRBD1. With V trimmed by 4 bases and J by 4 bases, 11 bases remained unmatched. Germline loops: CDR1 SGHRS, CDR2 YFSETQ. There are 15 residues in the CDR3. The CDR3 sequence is CASSQPITGAYEQYF. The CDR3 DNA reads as TGCGCCAGCAGCCAACCCATCACAGGGGCTTACGAGCAGTACTTC.

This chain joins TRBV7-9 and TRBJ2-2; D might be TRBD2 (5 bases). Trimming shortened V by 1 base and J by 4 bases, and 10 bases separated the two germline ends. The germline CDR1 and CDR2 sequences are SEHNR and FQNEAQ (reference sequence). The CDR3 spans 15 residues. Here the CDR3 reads CASSLGSRGTGELFF. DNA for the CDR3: TGTGCCAGCAGCTTAGGATCTCGGGGCACCGGGGAGCTGTTTTTT.

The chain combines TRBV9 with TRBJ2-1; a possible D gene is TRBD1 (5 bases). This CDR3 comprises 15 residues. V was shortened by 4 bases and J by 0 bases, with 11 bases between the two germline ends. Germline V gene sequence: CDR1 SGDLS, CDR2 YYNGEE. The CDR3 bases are TGTGCCAGCAGCCCGAGGACAATCTCCTACAATGAGCAGTTCTTC. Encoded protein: CASSPRTISYNEQFF.

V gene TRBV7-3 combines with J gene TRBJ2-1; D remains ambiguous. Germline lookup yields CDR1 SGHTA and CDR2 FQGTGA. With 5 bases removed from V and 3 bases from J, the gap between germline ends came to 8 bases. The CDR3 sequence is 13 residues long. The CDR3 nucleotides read TGTGCCAGCAGCCCTACCTACTACAATGAGCAGTTCTTC. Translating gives CASSPTYYNEQFF. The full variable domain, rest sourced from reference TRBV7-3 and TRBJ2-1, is GAGVSQTPSNKVTEKGKYVELRCDPISGHTALYWYRQSLGQGPEFLIYFQGTGAADDSGLPNDRFFAVRPEGSVSTLKIQRTERGDSAVYLCASSPTYYNEQFFGPGTRLTVL.

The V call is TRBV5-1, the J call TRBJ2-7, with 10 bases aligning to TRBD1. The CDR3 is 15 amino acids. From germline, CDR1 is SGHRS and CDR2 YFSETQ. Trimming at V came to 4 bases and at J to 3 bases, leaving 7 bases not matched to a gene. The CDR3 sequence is CASSDLGQGSYEQYF. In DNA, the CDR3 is TGCGCCAGCAGCGATTTGGGACAGGGGAGCTACGAGCAGTACTTC.

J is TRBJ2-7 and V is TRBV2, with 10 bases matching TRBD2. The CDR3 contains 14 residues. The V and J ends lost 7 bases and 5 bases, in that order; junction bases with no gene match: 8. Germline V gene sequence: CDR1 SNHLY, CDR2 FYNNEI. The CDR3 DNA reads TGTGCCAGCACCATAGCGGGAGGCCGAAACGAGCAGTACTTC. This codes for CASTIAGGRNEQYF.

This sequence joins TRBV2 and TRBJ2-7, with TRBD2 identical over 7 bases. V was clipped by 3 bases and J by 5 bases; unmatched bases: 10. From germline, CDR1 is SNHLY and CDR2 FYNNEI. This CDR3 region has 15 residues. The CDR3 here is CASSDWREGRDEQYF. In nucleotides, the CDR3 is TGTGCCAGCAGTGATTGGAGGGAGGGCCGTGACGAGCAGTACTTC.

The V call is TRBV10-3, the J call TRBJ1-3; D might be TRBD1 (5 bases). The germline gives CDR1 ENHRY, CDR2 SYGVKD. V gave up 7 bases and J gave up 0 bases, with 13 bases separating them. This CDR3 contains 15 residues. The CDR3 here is CAIKKDTNSGNTIYF. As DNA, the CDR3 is TGTGCCATCAAGAAGGACACCAACTCTGGAAACACCATATATTTT.

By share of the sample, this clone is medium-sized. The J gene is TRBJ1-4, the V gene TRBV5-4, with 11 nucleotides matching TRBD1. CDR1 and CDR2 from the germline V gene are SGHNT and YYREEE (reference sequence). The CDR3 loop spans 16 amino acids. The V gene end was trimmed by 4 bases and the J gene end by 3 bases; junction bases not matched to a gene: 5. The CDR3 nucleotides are TGTGCCAGCAGCAGGACAGGGGGCGCGTCTAATGAAAAACTGTTTTTT. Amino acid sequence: CASSRTGGASNEKLFF.

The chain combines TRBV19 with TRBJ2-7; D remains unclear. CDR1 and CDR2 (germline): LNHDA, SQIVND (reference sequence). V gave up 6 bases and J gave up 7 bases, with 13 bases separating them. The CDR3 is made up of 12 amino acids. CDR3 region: CASSEIAREQYF. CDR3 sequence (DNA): TGTGCCAGTAGCGAAATAGCTCGGGAGCAGTACTTC.

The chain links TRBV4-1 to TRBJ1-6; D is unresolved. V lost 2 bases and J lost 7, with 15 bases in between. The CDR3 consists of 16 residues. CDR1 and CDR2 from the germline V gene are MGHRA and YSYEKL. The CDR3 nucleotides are TGCGCCAGCAGCCAAACCGCGTCGTTGGTGAATTCACCCCTCCACTTT. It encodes CASSQTASLVNSPLHF.

CDR3 sequence reads: CASTLGTGGHGYTF. The CDR3 DNA follows: TGTGCCAGCACCTTAGGGACAGGGGGCCATGGCTACACCTTC. The rearrangement joins TRBV6-6 to TRBJ1-2; 12 nucleotides agree with TRBD1. Germline CDR1 MNHNY, CDR2 SVGAGI (reference sequence). The CDR3 is made up of 14 amino acids. Trimming removed 7 bases from V and 6 bases from J; junction bases left unmatched: 6.

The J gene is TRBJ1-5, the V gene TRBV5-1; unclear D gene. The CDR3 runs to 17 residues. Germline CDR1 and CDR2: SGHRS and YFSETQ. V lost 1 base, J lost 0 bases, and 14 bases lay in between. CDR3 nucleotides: TGCGCCAGCAGCTTGAACCCCAGAGACTATAGCAATCAGCCCCAGCATTTT. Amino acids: CASSLNPRDYSNQPQHF.

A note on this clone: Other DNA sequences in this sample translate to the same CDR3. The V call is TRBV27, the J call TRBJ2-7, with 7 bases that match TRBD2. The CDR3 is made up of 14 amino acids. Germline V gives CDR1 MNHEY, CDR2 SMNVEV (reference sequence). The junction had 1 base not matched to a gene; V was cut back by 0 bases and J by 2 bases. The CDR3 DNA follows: TGTGCCAGCAGTTTATCGCGGGGGACCTACGAGCAGTACTTC. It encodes CASSLSRGTYEQYF.

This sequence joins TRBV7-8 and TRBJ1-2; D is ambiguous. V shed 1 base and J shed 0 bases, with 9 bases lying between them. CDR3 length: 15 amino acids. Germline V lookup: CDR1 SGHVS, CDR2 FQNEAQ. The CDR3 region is CASSLDNRANYGYTF. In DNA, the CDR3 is TGTGCCAGCAGCTTAGACAACAGAGCTAACTATGGCTACACCTTC.

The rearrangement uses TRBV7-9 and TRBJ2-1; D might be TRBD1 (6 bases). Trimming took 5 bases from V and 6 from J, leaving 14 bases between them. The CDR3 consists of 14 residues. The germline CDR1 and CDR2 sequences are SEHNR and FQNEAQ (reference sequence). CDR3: CASSPRDMRNEQFF. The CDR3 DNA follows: TGTGCCAGCAGCCCCCGGGACATGCGCAATGAGCAGTTCTTC.